What follows are 9 T cell receptor beta chains derived from one specimen sequenced in a study of blood T cell repertoires in COVID-19. The data were produced by immunoSEQ multiplex PCR, yet TCRdb's version contains in-frame clones alone and is incomplete. The repertoire holds 80,000 or so clones, under 85% seen once, with 8.5% to 10% in the top ten. The sequenced sample consisted of peripheral blood. The receptors here all came from a human donor in a cohort sampled during active COVID-19.

J is TRBJ2-3 and V is TRBV10-3, with D tentatively TRBD2 (7 bases). This CDR3 has 18 residues. The germline V gene has CDR1 ENHRY and CDR2 SYGVKD. Trimming removed 4 bases at V and 5 bases at J, with 25 bases between. CDR3 sequence (DNA): TGTGCCATCAGTGCTCCGGGGGCCGGGGGGCGAAGTATAGATACGCAGTATTTT. This encodes CAISAPGAGGRSIDTQYF.

The rearrangement joins TRBV6-2 or TRBV6-3 to TRBJ2-1, with TRBD2 identical over 11 bases. Trimming at V came to 6 bases and at J to 2 bases, leaving 6 bases not matched to a gene. The germline gives CDR1 MNHEY, CDR2 SVGEGT. The CDR3 is 16 amino acids. CDR3 DNA sequence: TGTGCCAGCAGCCATAGCGGGAGGGGGCCCTACAATGAGCAGTTCTTC. Translation: CASSHSGRGPYNEQFF.

CDR3 DNA: TGTGCCAGCAGCAAAGACGGAGTCTTGAACACTGAAGCTTTCTTT. Residues: CASSKDGVLNTEAFF. This sequence joins TRBV7-8 and TRBJ1-1; D gene unclear. The CDR3 is 15 amino acids. Trimming stripped 5 bases from V and 0 bases from J, with 13 bases between. Looked up from germline, CDR1 is SGHVS and CDR2 is FQNEAQ.

This chain joins TRBV7-3 and TRBJ1-1; D perhaps matches TRBD1 (5 bases). Trimming removed 5 bases at V and 4 bases at J, with 14 bases between. The CDR3 totals 14 residues. The V gene's germline CDR1 is SGHTA and CDR2 FQGTGA. The CDR3 DNA reads as TGTGCCAGCAGCCCTGCCGGGGGGTCCACTGAAGCTTTCTTT. It is translated as CASSPAGGSTEAFF.

This chain connects TRBV19 to TRBJ2-7, with 8 bases matching TRBD2. J lost 0 bases, V lost 5 bases, and 6 bases had no gene match. The CDR3 loop spans 15 amino acids. Germline V gene data show CDR1 as LNHDA and CDR2 as SQIVND (reference sequence). CDR3 nucleotides: TGTGCCAGTAGTTTGACTAGCGAGAGCTCCTACGAGCAGTACTTC. It codes for CASSLTSESSYEQYF.

This clone was seen just once. The gene calls are TRBV28 and TRBJ1-2, with TRBD1 as a possible D gene (6 bases). V lost 2 bases to trimming and J lost 8 bases, with 12 bases between them. Per germline, CDR1 MDHEN and CDR2 SYDVKM. This CDR3 has 13 amino acids. CDR3 nucleotide sequence: TGTGCCAGCAGTTTAGAGGCAGGGGTGGGCTACACCTTC. This sequence encodes CASSLEAGVGYTF.

This sequence joins TRBV5-1 and TRBJ2-7; a possible D gene is TRBD2 (5 bases). Germline CDR1 SGHRS, CDR2 YFSETQ. This CDR3 spans 15 amino acids. V was pared by 3 bases and J by 0 bases, with 13 bases between. CDR3: CASSSLGVFSYEQYF. The CDR3 region has the DNA TGCGCCAGCAGCTCCCTCGGGGTCTTCTCCTACGAGCAGTACTTC.

The chain recombines TRBV5-3 with TRBJ2-2; TRBD2 aligns across 14 bases. TRBV5-3 is an open reading frame, and its role is uncertain. The CDR3 has 16 amino acids. V was pared by 4 bases and J by 6 bases, with 5 bases of the junction left unmatched. The CDR3 spells CARSHRTSGRPGELFF. The CDR3 nucleotides read TGTGCCAGAAGCCACCGGACTAGCGGGAGGCCCGGGGAGCTGTTTTTT.

The V call is TRBV7-9, the J call TRBJ2-5, with TRBD2 identical over 12 bases. Trimming cost V 4 bases and J 4 bases; bases outside gene matches: 7. Germline V gene data show CDR1 as SEHNR and CDR2 as FQNEAQ (reference sequence). CDR3 size: 16 residues. This CDR3 is CASSYTSGGMGETQYF. The DNA of the CDR3 is TGTGCCAGCAGCTACACTAGCGGGGGGATGGGAGAGACCCAGTACTTC.